These 3 T cell receptor beta chains originate from one sample sequenced in a study of OX40 agonist ivuxolimab in advanced cancers. This table comes from immunoSEQ multiplex PCR, and its TCRdb copy is limited to in-frame clones, with some not included. This table holds 13,000 or so clones, about 75% found once. This sample comprised CD4+ or CD8+ T cells sorted from blood, obtained in a trial of the OX40 agonist ivuxolimab. The receptors were gathered from an adult with an advanced solid tumor such as melanoma, head and neck, liver or kidney cancer.

The CDR3 region is CAWSVFVDEQYF. DNA of the CDR3: TGTGCCTGGAGTGTTTTCGTGGACGAGCAGTACTTC. This chain uses TRBV30 with TRBJ2-7; D gene uncertain. V was pared by 0 bases and J by 5 bases, with 8 bases between. This CDR3 is built from 12 residues. The germline gives CDR1 GTSNPN, CDR2 SVGIG (reference sequence).

This clone was seen a handful of times. J is TRBJ1-5 and V is TRBV9; D gene ambiguous. Trimming cost V 5 bases and J 7 bases, with 13 bases left between them. This CDR3 spans 13 amino acids. Per germline, CDR1 SGDLS and CDR2 YYNGEE. Here the CDR3 reads CASSPGGVQPQHF. The CDR3, as DNA: TGTGCCAGCAGTCCAGGAGGAGTGCAGCCCCAGCATTTT.

This chain uses TRBV25-1 with TRBJ2-2; unclear D gene. Germline V lookup: CDR1 MGHDK, CDR2 SYGVNS. The CDR3 spans 11 residues. Deletions cut 2 bases from V and 7 bases from J, with 2 bases between. The CDR3 region is CASSEVGELFF. Written as DNA, the CDR3 is TGTGCCAGCAGTGAAGTCGGGGAGCTGTTTTTT.